These 29 T cell receptor beta chains originate from one sample sequenced in a study of shared clonotypes between healthy human individuals. Clones were read by immunoSEQ multiplex PCR, and TCRdb kept only the in-frame ones, dropping some. Among 2 million to 2.5 million clones listed, under 95% were seen once. What was sequenced was naive CD4+ T cells from PBMCs. Stated subset: CD45RA+ positively selected. These receptor sequences come from a man younger than 35 in good health. Some clones in this sample may be carry-over from other donors' samples.

This chain connects TRBV7-9 to TRBJ1-3; D may be TRBD1 (5 bases). The CDR3 is 17 residues long. The V end was cut by 3 bases, the J end by 0 bases, with 15 bases between. Germline CDR1 is SEHNR and CDR2 is FQNEAQ (reference sequence). The CDR3 sequence: CASSFKGLRSSGNTIYF. The CDR3 DNA sequence: TGTGCCAGCAGCTTTAAGGGGTTAAGGAGCTCTGGAAACACCATATATTTT.

The V and J genes are TRBV6-5 and TRBJ2-7; D is perhaps TRBD1 (7 bases). Per the germline V gene, CDR1 is MNHEY and CDR2 is SVGAGI. The CDR3 is made up of 15 amino acids. The V end lost 5 bases, the J end lost 1 base, and 15 bases lay between the germline ends. The CDR3, as DNA: TGTGCCAGCAGTCAATACAGGGGAGGTTCCTACGAGCAGTACTTC. Encoded protein: CASSQYRGGSYEQYF.

This clone showed up just a few times. The rearrangement joins TRBV9 to TRBJ2-7, with D maybe TRBD1 (5 bases). Germline V CDR1 and CDR2: SGDLS, YYNGEE. Trimming cost V 0 bases and J 2 bases, with 15 bases left between them. There are 16 residues in the CDR3. CDR3 sequence reads: CASSVGPGSLTYEQYF. The CDR3 bases are TGTGCCAGCAGCGTAGGCCCAGGGTCCTTGACCTACGAGCAGTACTTC.

This chain uses TRBV5-1 with TRBJ1-1; maybe TRBD1 (5 bases). Trimming cost V 4 bases and J 6 bases, with 16 bases left between them. The CDR3 is made up of 14 amino acids. In germline, CDR1 is SGHRS, CDR2 YFSETQ. The CDR3 region is CASSPGGIWPEAFF. In DNA, the CDR3 is TGCGCCAGCAGCCCTGGGGGAATCTGGCCTGAAGCTTTCTTT.

The chain joins TRBV11-1 to TRBJ1-1; possible D gene TRBD1, 6 bases. V lost 5 bases, J lost 3 bases, and 10 bases lay in between. Germline V gene lookup returns CDR1 SGHAT and CDR2 FQDESV (reference sequence). The CDR3 has 13 residues. The CDR3 protein is CASSQDRDTEAFF. CDR3 in DNA: TGTGCCAGCAGCCAGGACAGAGACACTGAAGCTTTCTTT.

In DNA, the CDR3 is TGTGCCTGGGAGCCGCGGACAGGGAGAAATGAAAAACTGTTTTTT. This codes for CAWEPRTGRNEKLFF. The chain combines TRBV30 with TRBJ1-4, with TRBD1 matching 8 bases. The junction had 10 bases not matched to a gene; V was cut back by 5 bases and J by 5 bases. The CDR3 covers 15 residues. Germline V gene data show CDR1 as GTSNPN and CDR2 as SVGIG (reference sequence).

Note on this clone: Other DNA variants within this sample encode the same CDR3. V and J are TRBV28 and TRBJ2-7; no clear D gene. Germline V gene lookup returns CDR1 MDHEN and CDR2 SYDVKM. CDR3 length: 12 residues. V lost 8 bases to trimming and J lost 2 bases, with 10 bases between them. The CDR3 reads CASRSGPYEQYF. Written as DNA, the CDR3 is TGTGCCAGCCGGTCAGGACCCTACGAGCAGTACTTC.

The rearrangement joins TRBV14 to TRBJ2-2, with TRBD1 as a possible D gene (5 bases). Germline values: CDR1 SGHDN, CDR2 FVKESK. This CDR3 spans 13 amino acids. V lost 3 bases and J 6 bases, leaving 8 bases between the germline ends. The CDR3 here is CASSHAGSGELFF. CDR3 DNA sequence: TGTGCCAGCAGCCACGCAGGGTCCGGGGAGCTGTTTTTT.

The chain uses TRBV7-2 and TRBJ2-3; D is possibly TRBD2 (6 bases). This CDR3 comprises 17 residues. V gave up 4 bases and J gave up 1 base, with 18 bases separating them. Germline assignment: CDR1 SGHTA and CDR2 FQGNSA. The CDR3 here is CASSSSFGRGGTDTQYF. The CDR3 DNA follows: TGTGCCAGCAGCTCCTCGTTCGGGAGAGGTGGCACAGATACGCAGTATTTT.

This clone was observed once. The chain recombines TRBV2 with TRBJ1-3, with D possibly being TRBD1 (5 bases). Deletions cut 5 bases from V and 4 bases from J, with 15 bases between. Germline V gene sequence: CDR1 SNHLY, CDR2 FYNNEI. The CDR3 is 15 amino acids. This CDR3 is CASSLTGAGGNTIYF. CDR3 nucleotide sequence: TGTGCCAGCAGTCTGACGGGAGCAGGGGGAAACACCATATATTTT.

J is TRBJ2-1 and V is TRBV7-2, with TRBD1 matching over 9 bases. CDR1 is SGHTA and CDR2 is FQGNSA in the germline V gene. V was clipped by 5 bases and J by 7 bases; unmatched bases: 6. This CDR3 has 14 amino acids. The chain's CDR3 is CASSLGQGRNEQFF. In DNA, the CDR3 is TGTGCCAGCAGCCTCGGACAGGGGAGGAATGAGCAGTTCTTC.

This clone was seen a few times. The rearrangement uses TRBV9 and TRBJ2-1; TRBD2 aligns across 8 bases. The CDR3 sequence is 13 residues long. Per germline, CDR1 SGDLS and CDR2 YYNGEE. V was clipped by 2 bases and J by 10 bases; unmatched bases: 5. CDR3 coding DNA: TGTGCCAGCAGCGTCGGACTAGCAGGCGAGCAGTTCTTC. Its protein product is CASSVGLAGEQFF.

This clone has a handful of counts. The identical CDR3 is also encoded by other nucleotide sequences in the sample. This chain uses TRBV28 with TRBJ1-2, with unresolved D. The germline V gene encodes CDR1 MDHEN and CDR2 SYDVKM. The CDR3 runs 11 residues. Trimming pared 5 bases from V and 4 bases from J, leaving 5 bases between. The CDR3 spells CASSEAYGYTF. Written as DNA, the CDR3 is TGTGCCAGCAGTGAGGCCTATGGCTACACCTTC.

This clone was seen only a few times. This rearrangement joins TRBV11-2 to TRBJ1-2; 8 nucleotides line up with TRBD1. Germline lookup yields CDR1 SGHAT and CDR2 FQNNGV. J gave up 4 bases and V 5 bases, and 6 bases lay outside the gene matches. The CDR3 loop spans 14 amino acids. CDR3 DNA: TGTGCCAGCAGCACCGGACAGGGCACCTATGGCTACACCTTC. It encodes CASSTGQGTYGYTF.

Written as DNA, the CDR3 is TGCGCCAGCAGCCACTCGTGGGACGAGACTGAAAATGAGCAGTTCTTC. Residues: CASSHSWDETENEQFF. The chain carries TRBV4-1 and TRBJ2-1, with D tentatively TRBD1 or TRBD2 (5 bases each). Germline CDR1 MGHRA, CDR2 YSYEKL. This CDR3 has 16 residues. The V end lost 3 bases, the J end lost 7 bases, and 19 bases lay between the germline ends.

V gene TRBV19 combines with J gene TRBJ2-2; D not certain. CDR3 length: 13 residues. The V end lost 3 bases, the J end lost 7 bases, and 9 bases lay between the germline ends. Per germline, CDR1 LNHDA and CDR2 SQIVND (reference sequence). Here the CDR3 DNA reads TGTGCCAGTAGTATTGAAGGGAACGGGGAGCTGTTTTTT. Translating it yields CASSIEGNGELFF.

This chain connects TRBV9 to TRBJ2-5; 9 bases are a match to TRBD2. This CDR3 spans 14 amino acids. The trim removed 10 bases at V and 2 bases at J, leaving 9 bases unmatched. CDR1 and CDR2 from the germline V gene are SGDLS and YYNGEE. The CDR3, as DNA: TGTGCCTCGGGGGCGGGGGGGTCACAAGAGACCCAGTACTTC. As protein: CASGAGGSQETQYF.

The DNA for the CDR3 is TGTGCCAGCAGCCGATTCGGGGAGTCCAAAAACATTCAGTACTTC. This codes for CASSRFGESKNIQYF. The rearrangement joins TRBV6-5 to TRBJ2-4, with a weak D call TRBD2 (5 bases). V gave up 6 bases and J gave up 2 bases, with 14 bases separating them. Germline CDR1 MNHEY, CDR2 SVGAGI. The CDR3 totals 15 residues.

V and J are TRBV6-6 and TRBJ1-1; D might be TRBD1 (6 bases). Trimming removed 6 bases from V and 5 bases from J, with 19 bases in between. The germline gives CDR1 MNHNY, CDR2 SVGAGI (reference sequence). CDR3 length equals 15 residues. The CDR3 region has the DNA TGTGCCAGCAGAATCCCCCAGGGGAGCGGGACTGAAGCTTTCTTT. It encodes CASRIPQGSGTEAFF.

V is TRBV5-1 and J is TRBJ2-7; 10 positions match TRBD2. CDR3 length: 15 amino acids. The ends lost 4 bases at V and 3 bases at J; junction bases unmatched: 7. Germline V gene lookup returns CDR1 SGHRS and CDR2 YFSETQ. The CDR3 nucleotides are TGCGCCAGCAGCATAGGACTAGCGGAGTACTACGAGCAGTACTTC. Translation gives CASSIGLAEYYEQYF.

This clone has only one observation. V is TRBV4-1 and J is TRBJ2-1; TRBD1 matches 8 bases. CDR3 length: 16 residues. Germline lookup yields CDR1 MGHRA and CDR2 YSYEKL. V lost 2 bases and J lost 3; bases outside the gene matches: 6. In DNA form, the CDR3 reads TGCGCCAGCAGCCAACCAACAGGGGGAGTCTACAATGAGCAGTTCTTC. This encodes CASSQPTGGVYNEQFF.

The chain links TRBV28 to TRBJ2-5; D may be TRBD1 or TRBD2 (5 bases each). The DNA matches TRBJ2-7 better at its end, which makes the J call doubtful. CDR3 length equals 13 residues. CDR1 is MDHEN, CDR2 SYDVKM, per germline. In DNA, the CDR3 is TGTGCCAGCAGTTCACCGGGACGCTACGAGCAGTACTTC. It translates to CASSSPGRYEQYF.

This clone has a single count. The J gene is TRBJ1-2, the V gene TRBV28; no reliable D call. The CDR3 contains 12 residues. V was cut by 8 bases and J by 3 bases, with 10 bases left in between. Germline values: CDR1 MDHEN, CDR2 SYDVKM. The CDR3 DNA is TGTGCCAGCCATGAGTATGACTATGGCTACACCTTC. Its translation: CASHEYDYGYTF.

This clone was seen a few times. The V gene is TRBV2, the J gene TRBJ2-2; no clear D gene. CDR3 length equals 13 residues. Germline assignment: CDR1 SNHLY and CDR2 FYNNEI. V gave up 11 bases and J gave up 5 bases, with 15 bases separating them. CDR3 region: CAGNIRRTGELFF. The CDR3 DNA reads as TGTGCCGGCAATATAAGACGGACCGGGGAGCTGTTTTTT. Full variable domain (rest looked up from reference TRBV2 and TRBJ2-2): EPEVTQTPSHQVTQMGQEVILRCVPISNHLYFYWYRQILGQKVEFLVSFYNNEISEKSEIFDDQFSVERPDGSNFTLKIRSTKLEDSAMYFCAGNIRRTGELFFGEGSRLTVL.

This clone was picked up one time. The chain recombines TRBV28 with TRBJ2-1; 8 bases fit TRBD1. CDR3 length: 16 residues. Germline CDR1 and CDR2: MDHEN and SYDVKM. After removal of 5 bases from V and 4 bases from J, the junction contained 10 bases not matched to a gene. The CDR3: CASSRGQGTPYNEQFF. Written as DNA, the CDR3 is TGTGCCAGCAGTCGCGGACAGGGTACGCCATACAATGAGCAGTTCTTC.

V is TRBV30 and J is TRBJ1-4; no definite D call. This CDR3 region has 15 residues. CDR1 is GTSNPN, CDR2 SVGIG, per germline (reference sequence). Trimming removed 2 bases at V and 5 bases at J, with 15 bases between. In nucleotides, the CDR3 is TGTGCCTGGAGTTCATCGGCCTCAAGGAATGAAAAACTGTTTTTT. As protein: CAWSSSASRNEKLFF.

The V gene is TRBV6-4, the J gene TRBJ2-7, with 10 bases matching TRBD2. The CDR3 totals 18 residues. Germline V gives CDR1 MRHNA, CDR2 SNTAGT. J gave up 0 bases and V 4 bases, and 12 bases lay outside the gene matches. This CDR3 reads CASSGLRDTSGNSYEQYF. The CDR3 bases are TGTGCCAGCAGTGGCCTTCGAGATACTAGCGGGAACTCCTACGAGCAGTACTTC.

V gene TRBV7-7 combines with J gene TRBJ2-2; the D gene is possibly TRBD2 (5 bases). Trimming pared 4 bases from V and 4 bases from J, leaving 13 bases between. Germline V gene data show CDR1 as SSHAT and CDR2 as FNYEAQ (reference sequence). This CDR3 contains 15 residues. CDR3 residues: CASSSSQAVTGELFF. As DNA, the CDR3 is TGTGCCAGCAGCTCCTCCCAAGCGGTCACCGGGGAGCTGTTTTTT. The full variable domain, with the rest looked up from reference TRBV7-7 and TRBJ2-2, is GAGVSQSPRYKVTKRGQDVTLRCDPISSHATLYWYQQALGQGPEFLTYFNYEAQPDKSGLPSDRFSAERPEGSISTLTIQRTEQRDSAMYRCASSSSQAVTGELFFGEGSRLTVL.

This clone was seen only once. The chain combines TRBV21-1 with TRBJ2-3; TRBD2 reflects the table's D call only, with no check against the DNA. TRBV21-1 is tagged as a pseudogene. The CDR3 spans 24 residues. CDR3 residues: CASSKVGHRDDITGTSGGLDTQYF. The CDR3 bases are TGTGCCAGCAGCAAAGTAGGACACCGGGACGACATAACCGGGACTAGCGGGGGTTTAGATACGCAGTATTTT.